Sequencing of this T cell receptor beta chain was carried out in a study of shared clonotypes between healthy human individuals. The CDR3 extends over 14 amino acids. Germline V gives CDR1 KGHSH, CDR2 LQKENI. Trimming removed 4 bases at V and 5 bases at J, with 15 bases between. There were no recent acute infections or vaccinations among the donors, who were healthy HIV-negative adults. For every subset, genomic DNA was evenly distributed across several immunoSEQ plates. Repertoires were generated with immunoSEQ multiplex PCR, while TCRdb's copy carries only in-frame clones and drops some. This sample has approximately 1.4 million clones, with nearly 99% found just once.

This clonotype was obtained from a man aged 25 to 40 in good health. The V gene is TRBV18, the J gene TRBJ2-7; possible D gene TRBD1, 6 bases. Sample: naive CD4+ T cells sorted from blood. Subset meaning: CD45RA+ positively selected. The CDR3 sequence is CASSREQGFNEQYF. The CDR3 DNA sequence: TGTGCCAGCTCACGAGAACAGGGTTTCAACGAGCAGTACTTC. Full variable domain (remainder filled in from reference TRBV18 and TRBJ2-7): NAGVMQNPRHLVRRRGQEARLRCSPMKGHSHVYWYRQLPEEGLKFMVYLQKENIIDESGMPKERFSAEFPKEGPSILRIQQVVRGDSAAYFCASSREQGFNEQYFGPGTRLTVT.